This T cell receptor (beta chain) is drawn from a study of T cell responses to AZD1222 COVID-19 vaccine. Background on the study: Samples with a second dose at about 4 or about 12 weeks were pooled together. Study-wide findings and caveats: The donors showed a predominance of white British ancestry and of females, with possible underestimation of clonal diversity. Spike-specific TCR breadth and depth were elevated following two AZD1222 doses.

As concerns this clone: Antigen specificity is unknown.

Trimming left V 6 bases short and J 6 bases short, with 15 bases between. In germline, CDR1 is MNHEY, CDR2 SVGAGI. The CDR3 runs 14 residues. Sequenced by immunoSEQ multiplex PCR; TCRdb stores in-frame clones only, minus some. This table has roughly 130,000 clones, roughly nine tenths appearing once. This sequence joins TRBV6-5 and TRBJ1-5, with a weak D call TRBD1 (6 bases). The clonotype comes from an adult in good health. The specimen comprised peripheral blood, sampled on day 0 of AZD1222 vaccination. The chain's CDR3 is CASRKGGEAQPQHF. DNA of the CDR3: TGTGCCAGCAGAAAGGGGGGAGAGGCTCAGCCCCAGCATTTT.